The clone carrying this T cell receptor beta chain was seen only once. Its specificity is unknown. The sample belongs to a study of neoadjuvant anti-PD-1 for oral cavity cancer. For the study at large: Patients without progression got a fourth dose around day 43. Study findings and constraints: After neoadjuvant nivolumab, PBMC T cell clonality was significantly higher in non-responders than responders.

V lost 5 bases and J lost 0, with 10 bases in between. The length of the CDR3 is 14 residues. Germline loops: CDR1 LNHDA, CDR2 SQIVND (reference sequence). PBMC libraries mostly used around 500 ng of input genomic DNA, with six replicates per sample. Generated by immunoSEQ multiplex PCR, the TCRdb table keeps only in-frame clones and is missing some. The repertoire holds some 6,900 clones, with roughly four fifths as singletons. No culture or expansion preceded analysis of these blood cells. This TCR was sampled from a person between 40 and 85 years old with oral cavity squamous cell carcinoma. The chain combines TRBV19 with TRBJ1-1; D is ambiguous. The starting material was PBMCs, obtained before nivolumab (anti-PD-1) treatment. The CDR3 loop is CASSLVTMNTEAFF. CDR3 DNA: TGTGCCAGTAGTCTCGTCACTATGAACACTGAAGCTTTCTTT.